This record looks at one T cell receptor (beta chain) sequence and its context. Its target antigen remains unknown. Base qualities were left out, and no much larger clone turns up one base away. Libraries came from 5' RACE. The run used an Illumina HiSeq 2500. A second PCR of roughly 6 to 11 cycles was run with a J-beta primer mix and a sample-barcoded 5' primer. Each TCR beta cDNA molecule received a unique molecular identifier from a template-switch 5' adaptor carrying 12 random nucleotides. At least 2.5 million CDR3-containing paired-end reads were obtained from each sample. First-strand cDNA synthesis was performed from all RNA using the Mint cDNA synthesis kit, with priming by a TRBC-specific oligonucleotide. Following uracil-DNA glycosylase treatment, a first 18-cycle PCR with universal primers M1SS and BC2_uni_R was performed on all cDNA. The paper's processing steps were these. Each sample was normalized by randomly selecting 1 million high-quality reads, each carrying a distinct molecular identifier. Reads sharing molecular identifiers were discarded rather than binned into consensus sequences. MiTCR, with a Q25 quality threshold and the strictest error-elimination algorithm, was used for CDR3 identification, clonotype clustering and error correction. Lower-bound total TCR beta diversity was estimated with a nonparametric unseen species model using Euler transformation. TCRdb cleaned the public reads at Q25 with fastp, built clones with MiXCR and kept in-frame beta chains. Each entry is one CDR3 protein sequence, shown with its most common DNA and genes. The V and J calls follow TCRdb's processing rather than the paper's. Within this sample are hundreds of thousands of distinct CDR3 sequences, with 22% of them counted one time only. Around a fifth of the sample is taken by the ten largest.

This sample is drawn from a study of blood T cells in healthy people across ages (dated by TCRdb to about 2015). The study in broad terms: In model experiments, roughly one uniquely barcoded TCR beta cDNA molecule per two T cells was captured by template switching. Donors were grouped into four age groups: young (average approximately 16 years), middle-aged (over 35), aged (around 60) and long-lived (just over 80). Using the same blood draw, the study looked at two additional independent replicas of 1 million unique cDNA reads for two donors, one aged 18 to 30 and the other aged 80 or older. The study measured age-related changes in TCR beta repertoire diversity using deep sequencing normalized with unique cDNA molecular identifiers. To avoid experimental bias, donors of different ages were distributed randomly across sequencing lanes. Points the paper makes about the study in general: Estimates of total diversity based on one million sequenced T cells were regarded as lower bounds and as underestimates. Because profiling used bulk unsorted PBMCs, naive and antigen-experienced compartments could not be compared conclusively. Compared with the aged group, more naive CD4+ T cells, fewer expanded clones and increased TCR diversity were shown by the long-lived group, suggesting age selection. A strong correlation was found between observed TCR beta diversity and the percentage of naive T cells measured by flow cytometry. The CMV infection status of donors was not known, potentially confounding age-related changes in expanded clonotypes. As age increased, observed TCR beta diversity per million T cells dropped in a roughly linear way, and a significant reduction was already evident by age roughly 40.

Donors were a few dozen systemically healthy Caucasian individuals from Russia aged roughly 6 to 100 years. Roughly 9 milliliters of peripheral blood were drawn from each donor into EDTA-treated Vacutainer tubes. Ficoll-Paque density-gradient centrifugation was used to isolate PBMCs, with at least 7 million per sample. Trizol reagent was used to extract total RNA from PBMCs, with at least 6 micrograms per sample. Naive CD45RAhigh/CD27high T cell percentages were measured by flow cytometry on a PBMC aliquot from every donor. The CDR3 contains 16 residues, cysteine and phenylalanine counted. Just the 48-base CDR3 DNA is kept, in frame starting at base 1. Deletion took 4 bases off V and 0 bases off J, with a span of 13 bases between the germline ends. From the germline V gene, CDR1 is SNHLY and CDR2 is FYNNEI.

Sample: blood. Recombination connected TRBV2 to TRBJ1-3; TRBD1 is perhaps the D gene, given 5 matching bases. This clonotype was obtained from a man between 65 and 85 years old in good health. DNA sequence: TGTGCCAGCAGTGTCCCCCAGGGCTACTCTGGAAACACCATATATTTT. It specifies CASSVPQGYSGNTIYF. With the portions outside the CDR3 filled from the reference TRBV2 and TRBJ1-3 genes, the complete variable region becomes EPEVTQTPSHQVTQMGQEVILRCVPISNHLYFYWYRQILGQKVEFLVSFYNNEISEKSEIFDDQFSVERPDGSNFTLKIRSTKLEDSAMYFCASSVPQGYSGNTIYFGEGSWLTVV.